This record concerns one TCR beta chain sequence. Its specificity is unknown. The sample comes from a study of cytomegalovirus exposure and HLA in healthy donors. The study, taken as a whole, reports: TRBV6-2, TRBV6-3 and other indistinguishable V segments were excluded. When a later analysis compared HLA-associated TCR beta chains with equally common others, the HLA-associated chains turned out to be more clonally expanded and to have lower generation probabilities.

Use of 60 Vbeta and 13 Jbeta primers characterized the PCR. Generated by immunoSEQ multiplex PCR, the TCRdb table keeps only in-frame clones and is missing some. Counted here are 100,000 to 150,000 clones, 55% to 75% occurring once; the ten biggest clones make up approximately 1.5%. This CDR3 is 15 amino acids long. The trim removed 6 bases at V and 1 base at J, leaving 6 bases unmatched. From germline, CDR1 is SGHTA and CDR2 FQGNSA. The V gene is TRBV7-2, the J gene TRBJ2-3; 8 bases line up with TRBD2. The specimen sequenced was PBMCs. The clonotype comes from a man aged 25-45 years in good health and CMV-seropositive. The CDR3 DNA follows: TGTGCCAGCAGGATGAGCGGGAGTGGCACAGATACGCAGTATTTT. It codes for CASRMSGSGTDTQYF.